The clone carrying this TCR beta chain has ten or more counts. This sample was included in a study of T cells of healthy individuals. CDR1 SGHTA and CDR2 FQGNSA come from the germline V gene. The V gene lost 7 bases and the J gene lost 6 bases, with 18 bases spanning the gap. CDR3 length: 14 residues. TCRdb passed the 5' RACE reads through MiXCR, listing each CDR3 protein once. The sample lists about 41,000 distinct CDR3 sequences; more than 4.5% were seen once. The TCR sequence derives from a human donor in good health. V is TRBV7-2 and J is TRBJ1-1; tentative D call: TRBD1 (6 bases). This CDR3 reads CASTPSTGFPEAFF. The CDR3 nucleotides read TGTGCCAGCACGCCCAGTACAGGGTTCCCTGAAGCTTTCTTT.